One and the same sample provided the 18 T cell receptor beta chains below, sequenced in a study of T cells in Graves' hyperthyroidism and ophthalmopathy. TCR beta CDR3 regions were amplified from RNA transcripts. An initial round of RT-PCR targeting the TCR CDR3 relied on the HTBI primer set. TCRdb fed the multiplex PCR reads into MiXCR, producing one record per CDR3 protein. The table lists about 560,000 distinct CDR3 sequences, over 15% of them singletons. Sequenced input: blood. The receptors stem from a woman aged 18 to 35 with Graves' hyperthyroidism.

V gene TRBV6-1 combines with J gene TRBJ1-2; D remains ambiguous. Trimming pared 6 bases from V and 4 bases from J, leaving 9 bases between. CDR1 and CDR2 from the germline V gene are MNHNS and SASEGT. This CDR3 is 12 amino acids long. CDR3 loop: CASRTEGYGYTF. The CDR3, as DNA: TGTGCCAGCAGGACGGAGGGCTATGGCTACACCTTC.

This clonotype was detected a few times. The chain carries TRBV20-1 and TRBJ2-3; 9 bases align to TRBD1. Germline V gene data show CDR1 as DFQATT and CDR2 as SNEGSKA (reference sequence). Germline trimming cut 6 bases from V and 3 bases from J; bases unmatched to any gene: 7. This CDR3 contains 14 residues. CDR3 DNA: TGCAGTGCCACTCGGGACAGGGAAACAGATACGCAGTATTTT. It encodes CSATRDRETDTQYF.

This clonotype has at least ten counts. The chain links TRBV30 to TRBJ1-5; D is ambiguous. The germline gives CDR1 GTSNPN, CDR2 SVGIG (reference sequence). V was pared by 4 bases and J by 3 bases, with 13 bases between. The CDR3 sequence is 14 residues long. CDR3 residues: CAWNAGSVNQPQHF. As DNA, the CDR3 is TGTGCCTGGAACGCCGGGAGTGTCAATCAGCCCCAGCATTTT.

In its sample, this clonotype was seen many times. This chain connects TRBV28 to TRBJ2-2, with D perhaps matching TRBD1 (6 bases). The CDR3 has 14 amino acids. V gave up 8 bases and J gave up 1 base, with 11 bases separating them. Germline CDR1 is MDHEN and CDR2 is SYDVKM. CDR3 sequence (DNA): TGTGCCAGCGATCAGGGGAAGAACACCGGGGAGCTGTTTTTT. It codes for CASDQGKNTGELFF.

This clonotype was seen a handful of times. The chain joins TRBV6-4 to TRBJ2-1; D may match TRBD1 or TRBD2 (5 bases each). Trimming took off 6 bases at V and 6 bases at J, with 15 bases between the two ends. This CDR3 region has 14 residues. Germline-derived CDR1 and CDR2 are MRHNA and SNTAGT. The CDR3 region is CASSESGTLNEQFF. In DNA, the CDR3 is TGTGCCAGCAGCGAATCCGGGACCCTCAATGAGCAGTTCTTC.

The gene calls are TRBV14 and TRBJ2-3; no clear D gene. CDR3 length: 17 residues. Per the germline V gene, CDR1 is SGHDN and CDR2 is FVKESK. Trimming shortened V by 4 bases and J by 0 bases, and 17 bases separated the two germline ends. The DNA of the CDR3 is TGTGCCAGCAGCCTCTTGGAAGCGAGTGCTAGCACAGATACGCAGTATTTT. Protein sequence: CASSLLEASASTDTQYF.

Only a few counts were recorded for this clonotype. CDR3 DNA sequence: TGCGCCAGCAGCTTGCAGGCTACAAACACTGAAGCTTTCTTT. It specifies CASSLQATNTEAFF. This chain joins TRBV5-1 and TRBJ1-1; D remains ambiguous. Trimming pared 1 base from V and 2 bases from J, leaving 9 bases between. This CDR3 has 14 residues. Germline V gene sequence: CDR1 SGHRS, CDR2 YFSETQ.

This clonotype has at least ten counts. This sequence joins TRBV7-8 and TRBJ1-1; D is ambiguous. CDR3 length: 13 residues. CDR1 and CDR2 from the germline V gene are SGHVS and FQNEAQ. V was shortened by 4 bases and J by 1 base, with 7 bases between the two germline ends. The CDR3 DNA sequence: TGTGCCAGCAGCTCGGCCCGGAACACTGAAGCTTTCTTT. This sequence encodes CASSSARNTEAFF.

V usage is TRBV2 and J usage is TRBJ2-7, with 9 bases fitting TRBD1. CDR1 SNHLY and CDR2 FYNNEI come from the germline V gene. J was trimmed by 9 bases and V by 6 bases; bases with no gene match: 12. The CDR3 consists of 14 residues. Here the CDR3 DNA reads TGTGCCAGCAGGACCGGGACAGGGATTTATGGGCAGTACTTC. As protein: CASRTGTGIYGQYF.

This clonotype has just a few counts. This chain joins TRBV20-1 and TRBJ2-1; TRBD1 agrees at 8 bases. J was trimmed by 7 bases and V by 0 bases; bases with no gene match: 8. The germline V gene has CDR1 DFQATT and CDR2 SNEGSKA (reference sequence). The CDR3 is 15 residues long. The CDR3 DNA follows: TGCAGTGCTAGAGATTCCGGGACAGGCAGTAATGAGCAGTTCTTC. Translating it yields CSARDSGTGSNEQFF.

At least ten counts were recorded for this clonotype. The CDR3 coding sequence is TGTGCCAGCAGTGCCGATATGGTTCCTAGCGGGAACACCGGGGAGCTGTTTTTT. Its translation is CASSADMVPSGNTGELFF. This chain uses TRBV28 with TRBJ2-2; 7 bases match TRBD2. Germline CDR1 and CDR2: MDHEN and SYDVKM. There are 18 residues in the CDR3. V lost 5 bases to trimming and J lost 1 base; unmatched junction nucleotides: 13. The complete variable domain, with remaining parts taken from reference TRBV28 and TRBJ2-2, reads DVKVTQSSRYLVKRTGEKVFLECVQDMDHENMFWYRQDPGLGLRLIYFSYDVKMKEKGDIPEGYSVSREKKERFSLILESASTNQTSMYLCASSADMVPSGNTGELFFGEGSRLTVL.

This clonotype occurred once. CDR3 in amino acids: CARPKMVRAKNIQYF. The CDR3 DNA reads as TGTGCCCGCCCCAAGATGGTCAGGGCCAAAAACATTCAGTACTTC. V usage is TRBV6-1 and J usage is TRBJ2-4; D is ambiguous. This CDR3 region has 15 residues. Trimming left V 11 bases short and J 1 base short, with 18 bases between. Germline values: CDR1 MNHNS, CDR2 SASEGT.

This clonotype was seen more than once but under ten times. The rearrangement joins TRBV28 to TRBJ1-3, with D perhaps matching TRBD1 (6 bases). The V end was cut by 6 bases, the J end by 7 bases, with 10 bases between. The CDR3 sequence is 12 residues long. Per the germline V gene, CDR1 is MDHEN and CDR2 is SYDVKM. The CDR3 loop is CASRVGGNTIYF. Written as DNA, the CDR3 is TGTGCCAGCAGAGTAGGGGGGAACACCATATATTTT.

Ten or more counts support this clonotype. The chain combines TRBV28 with TRBJ2-5; 13 bases map to TRBD2. The CDR3 loop spans 16 amino acids. Germline V lookup: CDR1 MDHEN, CDR2 SYDVKM. V was clipped by 6 bases and J by 2 bases; unmatched bases: 6. The CDR3 DNA reads as TGTGCCAGCAGCCCGCTGGGACTAGCGGGACAAGAGACCCAGTACTTC. Its translation: CASSPLGLAGQETQYF.

This clonotype was seen more than once but under ten times. The chain is built from TRBV11-2 and TRBJ2-3; D remains ambiguous. The CDR3 length is 16 residues. The V end was cut by 0 bases, the J end by 1 base, with 11 bases between. Germline V CDR1 and CDR2: SGHAT, FQNNGV. As DNA, the CDR3 is TGTGCCAGCAGCTTAGATCTCCGGATGGGCACAGATACGCAGTATTTT. It specifies CASSLDLRMGTDTQYF.

The chain has TRBV29-1 and TRBJ2-7; either TRBD1 or TRBD2 may supply D (5 bases each). The germline V gene encodes CDR1 SQVTM and CDR2 ANQGSEA. V shed 4 bases and J shed 4 bases, with 8 bases lying between them. This CDR3 spans 11 amino acids. CDR3 nucleotide sequence: TGCAGCGTTGCCTGGGGGTACGAGCAGTACTTC. As protein: CSVAWGYEQYF.

The table lists this clonotype with a count of one. This sequence joins TRBV4-1 and TRBJ2-1; 7 positions agree with TRBD1. The germline gives CDR1 MGHRA, CDR2 YSYEKL. The CDR3 loop spans 18 amino acids. After removal of 1 base from V and 3 bases from J, the junction contained 12 bases not matched to a gene. CDR3 sequence reads: CASSQVVFTGDDYNEQFF. CDR3 nucleotides: TGCGCCAGCAGCCAAGTCGTATTTACAGGGGACGACTACAATGAGCAGTTCTTC.

The chain recombines TRBV4-1 with TRBJ2-7, with D possibly TRBD1 on 6 matching bases. The CDR3 contains 13 residues. Looked up from germline, CDR1 is MGHRA and CDR2 is YSYEKL. V shed 6 bases and J shed 3 bases, with 12 bases lying between them. This chain's CDR3 is CASSPGVIYEQYF. The CDR3 DNA sequence: TGCGCCAGCAGTCCAGGGGTGATCTACGAGCAGTACTTC.